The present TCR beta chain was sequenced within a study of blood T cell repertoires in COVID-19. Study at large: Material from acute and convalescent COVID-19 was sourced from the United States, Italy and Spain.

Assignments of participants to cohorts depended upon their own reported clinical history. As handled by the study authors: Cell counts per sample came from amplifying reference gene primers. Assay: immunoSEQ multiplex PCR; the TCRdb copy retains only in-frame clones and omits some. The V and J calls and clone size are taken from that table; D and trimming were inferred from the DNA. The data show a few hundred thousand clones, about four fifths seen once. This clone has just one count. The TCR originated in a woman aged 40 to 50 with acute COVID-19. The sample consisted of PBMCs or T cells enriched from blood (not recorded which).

CDR3 in DNA: TGTGCCAGCAGCCGATTGACCCCAACTAGCGGGGTTTTCACCGGGGAGCTGTTTTTT. Translating gives CASSRLTPTSGVFTGELFF. The J gene is TRBJ2-2, the V gene TRBV6-6; TRBD2 agrees at 10 bases. CDR3 length: 19 residues. V trimming: 6 bases; J trimming: 4 bases; junction bases outside the gene matches: 17. Looked up from germline, CDR1 is MNHNY and CDR2 is SVGAGI (reference sequence).